Below are 30 T cell receptor beta chains sequenced from a single sample in a study of blood T cell repertoires in COVID-19. Using immunoSEQ multiplex PCR, the repertoire was profiled, and TCRdb retains in-frame clones only, with some absent. Of some 110,000 clones in the sample, less than 85% were seen once. The sequenced sample was peripheral blood. The receptors originated from a woman aged 55-69 years with acute or convalescent COVID-19.

This rearrangement joins TRBV28 to TRBJ2-7; D perhaps matches TRBD2 (6 bases). Germline V gene sequence: CDR1 MDHEN, CDR2 SYDVKM. Between the trimmed V and J ends, which lost 7 bases and 0 bases, there was a span of 13 bases. The CDR3 has 14 residues. The CDR3 nucleotides are TGTGCCAGCAAAGGGGAGGACGGCTCCTACGAGCAGTACTTC. This sequence encodes CASKGEDGSYEQYF.

The CDR3 DNA reads as TGTGCCAGCCAACTAGCGGGAGGCACAGATACGCAGTATTTT. Translation: CASQLAGGTDTQYF. This chain connects TRBV7-2 to TRBJ2-3, with 11 bases matching TRBD2. This CDR3 has 14 amino acids. V dropped 8 bases and J dropped 1; count of bases not matched to a gene: 2. Germline CDR1 and CDR2: SGHTA and FQGNSA. The full variable domain, its missing parts supplied by reference TRBV7-2 and TRBJ2-3, is GAGVSQSPSNKVTEKGKDVELRCDPISGHTALYWYRQSLGQGLEFLIYFQGNSAPDKSGLPSDRFSAERTGGSVSTLTIQRTQQEDSAVYLCASQLAGGTDTQYFGPGTRLTVL.

The table lists this clone with many counts. As DNA, the CDR3 is TGTGCCAGCAGCTGGACAGGACCGTCGTACGAGCAGTACTTC. The encoded protein is CASSWTGPSYEQYF. This chain connects TRBV5-6 to TRBJ2-7, with 7 bases matching TRBD1. Germline lookup yields CDR1 SGHDT and CDR2 YYEEEE. The J segment lost 4 bases and the V segment lost 3 bases, leaving 7 bases of the junction unmatched. This CDR3 has 14 residues.

CDR3 nucleotide sequence: TGCAGCGTCGAGGGAGCGGGAAACTACAATGAGCAGTTCTTC. Protein: CSVEGAGNYNEQFF. This chain links TRBV29-1 with TRBJ2-1; 7 nucleotides align to TRBD2. CDR1 and CDR2 (germline): SQVTM, ANQGSEA. V dropped 6 bases and J dropped 3; count of bases not matched to a gene: 8. There are 14 residues in the CDR3.

The CDR3 sequence: CARSPDLHRERTDTQYF. In DNA, the CDR3 is TGTGCCAGAAGCCCGGACCTACACAGGGAACGCACAGATACGCAGTATTTT. V and J are TRBV7-5 and TRBJ2-3; the D call TRBD1 from the table was never checked on the DNA. TRBV7-5 is tagged as a pseudogene. The CDR3 sequence is 17 residues long.

V gene TRBV18 combines with J gene TRBJ1-3; TRBD1 agrees at 8 bases. Germline V gives CDR1 KGHSH, CDR2 LQKENI. The length of the CDR3 is 15 residues. V gave up 2 bases and J gave up 0 bases; unmatched junction bases: 0. In DNA form, the CDR3 reads TGTGCCAGCTCACCAACAGGGGGCTCTGGAAACACCATATATTTT. Translating it yields CASSPTGGSGNTIYF. Variable domain in full (rest from reference TRBV18 and TRBJ1-3): NAGVMQNPRHLVRRRGQEARLRCSPMKGHSHVYWYRQLPEEGLKFMVYLQKENIIDESGMPKERFSAEFPKEGPSILRIQQVVRGDSAAYFCASSPTGGSGNTIYFGEGSWLTVV.

The chain recombines TRBV11-1 with TRBJ2-1; maybe TRBD2 (6 bases). This CDR3 region has 15 residues. With 6 bases removed from V and 2 bases from J, the gap between germline ends came to 14 bases. Germline-derived CDR1 and CDR2 are SGHAT and FQDESV (reference sequence). CDR3 coding DNA: TGTGCCAGCAGTCTGGTTAGCGGAGCCTACAATGAGCAGTTCTTC. This encodes CASSLVSGAYNEQFF.

The chain couples TRBV28 to TRBJ1-1; D uncertain. CDR1 MDHEN and CDR2 SYDVKM come from the germline V gene. Trimming removed 6 bases at V and 4 bases at J, with 18 bases between. This CDR3 is built from 15 residues. The CDR3 protein is CASSRRESTSTEAFF. CDR3 nucleotide sequence: TGTGCCAGCAGCCGCCGGGAATCCACCTCCACTGAAGCTTTCTTT.

The rearrangement joins TRBV11-2 to TRBJ2-3, with 11 bases lining up with TRBD1. Per the germline V gene, CDR1 is SGHAT and CDR2 is FQNNGV. The CDR3 spans 16 residues. Losses at the gene ends were 1 base for V and 1 base for J; bases not matched to a gene: 1. The CDR3 spells CASSLGTGGGTDTQYF. Here the CDR3 DNA reads TGTGCCAGCAGCTTAGGGACAGGGGGCGGCACAGATACGCAGTATTTT.

A remark on this clone: Other DNA variants within this sample encode the same CDR3. The chain joins TRBV7-2 to TRBJ2-7; 7 nucleotides match TRBD1. After removal of 4 bases from V and 4 bases from J, the junction contained 1 base not matched to a gene. This CDR3 comprises 12 residues. CDR1 is SGHTA, CDR2 FQGNSA, per germline. The DNA for the CDR3 is TGTGCCAGCAGCTCGACAGGGTACGAGCAGTACTTC. Amino acids: CASSSTGYEQYF.

CDR3 sequence: CASSRAGGQFHEQYF. As DNA, the CDR3 is TGCGCCAGCAGCCGGGCGGGGGGACAATTCCACGAGCAGTACTTC. The V and J genes are TRBV4-1 and TRBJ2-7, with 8 bases matching TRBD2. The V and J ends lost 4 bases and 5 bases, in that order; junction bases with no gene match: 10. Germline assignment: CDR1 MGHRA and CDR2 YSYEKL. The CDR3 consists of 15 residues.

The V call is TRBV5-1, the J call TRBJ1-4; TRBD1 is a possible D gene (6 bases). The CDR3 loop spans 15 amino acids. V was shortened by 0 bases and J by 6 bases, with 12 bases between the two germline ends. Germline CDR1 reads SGHRS; CDR2 reads YFSETQ. DNA of the CDR3: TGCGCCAGCAGCTTGGCCAACAGGGCGGATGAAAAACTGTTTTTT. Its translation is CASSLANRADEKLFF.

The chain has TRBV6-6 and TRBJ1-2; D possibly corresponds to TRBD1 (5 bases). V was clipped by 0 bases and J by 6 bases, with 11 bases between them. The germline CDR1 and CDR2 sequences are MNHNY and SVGAGI (reference sequence). This CDR3 is 14 amino acids long. CDR3 DNA: TGTGCCAGCAGTTACTCCAGGGATCAGAATGGCTACACCTTC. It is translated as CASSYSRDQNGYTF.

The chain uses TRBV30 and TRBJ1-2; tentatively, D is TRBD1 (5 bases). This CDR3 has 13 residues. V dropped 0 bases and J dropped 8 bases, with 13 bases sitting between them. Germline V lookup: CDR1 GTSNPN, CDR2 SVGIG (reference sequence). The CDR3 loop is CAWSVLSGIGYTF. CDR3 nucleotides: TGTGCCTGGAGTGTGTTGTCAGGGATAGGCTACACCTTC.

The V and J genes are TRBV2 and TRBJ2-5, with a weak D call TRBD2 (5 bases). V dropped 5 bases and J dropped 5 bases, with 9 bases sitting between them. The CDR3 length is 12 residues. CDR1 and CDR2 (germline): SNHLY, FYNNEI. The CDR3 DNA sequence: TGTGCCAGCAGTCGGGAACGGGAGACCCAGTACTTC. Translation gives CASSRERETQYF.

This chain links TRBV4-2 with TRBJ2-5, with D perhaps TRBD1 (5 bases). Germline lookup yields CDR1 LGHNA and CDR2 YNFKEQ. This CDR3 is built from 20 residues. V lost 0 bases, J lost 3 bases, and 26 bases lay in between. CDR3 in DNA: TGTGCCAGCAGCCAAGATTTCTCAGTATCCTCCCAGGGCCAGGAAGAGACCCAGTACTTC. Its translation: CASSQDFSVSSQGQEETQYF.

The rearrangement uses TRBV27 and TRBJ1-1, with D possibly TRBD1 on 6 matching bases. The CDR3 totals 16 residues. Between the trimmed V and J ends, which lost 3 bases and 0 bases, there was a span of 14 bases. Germline V gene data show CDR1 as MNHEY and CDR2 as SMNVEV (reference sequence). In DNA form, the CDR3 reads TGTGCCAGCAGTTTTAACAGGGTGGGAATGAACACTGAAGCTTTCTTT. Encoded protein: CASSFNRVGMNTEAFF.

The chain couples TRBV12-5 to TRBJ2-1, with TRBD2 matching 11 bases. Germline CDR1 is LGHNT and CDR2 is FRNRAP. V was pared by 1 base and J by 10 bases, with 3 bases of the junction left unmatched. This CDR3 comprises 14 residues. CDR3 bases: TGTGCTAGTGGTTTGGACGGGACTAGCGGCGAGCAGTTCTTC. Translation: CASGLDGTSGEQFF. Full variable domain (remainder filled in from reference TRBV12-5 and TRBJ2-1): DARVTQTPRHKVTEMGQEVTMRCQPILGHNTVFWYRQTMMQGLELLAYFRNRAPLDDSGMPKDRFSAEMPDATLATLKIQPSEPRDSAVYFCASGLDGTSGEQFFGPGTRLTVL.

The genes are TRBV5-1 and TRBJ2-5, with D possibly being TRBD1 (5 bases). Germline assignment: CDR1 SGHRS and CDR2 YFSETQ. Trimming removed 2 bases at V and 2 bases at J, with 7 bases between. The CDR3 contains 13 residues. The CDR3 coding sequence is TGCGCCAGCAGCTTTCAGGGTCAAGAGACCCAGTACTTC. As protein: CASSFQGQETQYF. The complete variable domain, with remaining parts taken from reference TRBV5-1 and TRBJ2-5, reads KAGVTQTPRYLIKTRGQQVTLSCSPISGHRSVSWYQQTPGQGLQFLFEYFSETQRNKGNFPGRFSGRQFSNSRSEMNVSTLELGDSALYLCASSFQGQETQYFGPGTRLLVL.

Turning to this clone: Other DNA sequences in this sample translate to the same CDR3. Here the CDR3 DNA reads TGTGCCAGCAGCCGACAGGGGGCAGCTGGAAACACCATATATTTT. It yields the protein CASSRQGAAGNTIYF. The chain couples TRBV7-9 to TRBJ1-3; 10 nucleotides agree with TRBD1. V trimming: 5 bases; J trimming: 2 bases; junction bases outside the gene matches: 3. CDR3 length: 15 residues. CDR1 is SEHNR and CDR2 is FQNEAQ in the germline V gene (reference sequence). The full variable domain, its missing parts supplied by reference TRBV7-9 and TRBJ1-3, is DTGVSQNPRHKITKRGQNVTFRCDPISEHNRLYWYRQTLGQGPEFLTYFQNEAQLEKSRLLSDRFSAERPKGSFSTLEIQRTEQGDSAMYLCASSRQGAAGNTIYFGEGSWLTVV.

This chain links TRBV5-1 with TRBJ1-6; D may be TRBD1 (6 bases). The CDR3 spans 14 residues. CDR1 and CDR2 from the germline V gene are SGHRS and YFSETQ. Trimming pared 4 bases from V and 6 bases from J, leaving 11 bases between. The chain's CDR3 is CASSLDSSNSPLHF. Here the CDR3 DNA reads TGCGCCAGCAGCCTGGACAGTTCTAATTCACCCCTCCACTTT.

This chain links TRBV29-1 with TRBJ1-4; 8 nucleotides align to TRBD1. Germline trimming cut 3 bases from V and 7 bases from J; bases unmatched to any gene: 1. Germline CDR1 reads SQVTM; CDR2 reads ANQGSEA. The CDR3 sequence is 12 residues long. This CDR3 is CSVEQGAEKLFF. The CDR3 nucleotides are TGCAGCGTTGAGCAGGGGGCTGAAAAACTGTTTTTT.

The chain is built from TRBV7-2 and TRBJ2-7; TRBD2 agrees at 7 bases. Trimming took 1 base from V and 3 from J; bases not matched to a gene: 9. Germline V gene data show CDR1 as SGHTA and CDR2 as FQGNSA. This CDR3 has 16 residues. The CDR3 region has the DNA TGTGCCAGCAGCTTAGGGGTGGGAGGGGCCTTCTACGAGCAGTACTTC. As protein: CASSLGVGGAFYEQYF.

V and J are TRBV6-4 and TRBJ1-2, with D perhaps TRBD1 (5 bases). The CDR3 has 13 residues. Germline loops: CDR1 MRHNA, CDR2 SNTAGT. V dropped 5 bases and J dropped 7 bases, with 14 bases sitting between them. CDR3 sequence (DNA): TGTGCCAGCAGTATCGTCACAGGTTTTGGCTACACCTTC. The encoded protein is CASSIVTGFGYTF.

The chain joins TRBV7-9 to TRBJ2-1; 12 bases agree with TRBD1. With 5 bases clipped from V and 8 bases from J, the junction kept 13 bases outside the gene matches. CDR1 SEHNR and CDR2 FQNEAQ come from the germline V gene (reference sequence). The CDR3 is made up of 17 amino acids. The CDR3, as DNA: TGTGCCAGCAGCCACATGAGAGGGACAGGGGGCAGGGATGAGCAGTTCTTC. Protein: CASSHMRGTGGRDEQFF.

The rearrangement links TRBV6-5 to TRBJ2-7; 9 positions match TRBD1. J gave up 3 bases and V 6 bases, and 9 bases lay outside the gene matches. CDR1 is MNHEY, CDR2 SVGAGI, per germline. The CDR3 runs 15 residues. The CDR3 DNA is TGTGCCAGCAGCGCCGCCGGGACAGGGCACTACGAGCAGTACTTC. This gives the protein CASSAAGTGHYEQYF.

The chain uses TRBV19 and TRBJ2-1; maybe TRBD1 (6 bases). The germline V gene encodes CDR1 LNHDA and CDR2 SQIVND (reference sequence). This CDR3 is 13 amino acids long. V was clipped by 5 bases and J by 6 bases, with 11 bases between them. The CDR3 region has the DNA TGTGCCAGTAGTGACAGGCGAAGCAATGAGCAGTTCTTC. Its translation: CASSDRRSNEQFF.

The J gene is TRBJ1-1, the V gene TRBV9; tentatively, D is TRBD1 (5 bases). The CDR3 is 17 residues long. Germline CDR1 SGDLS, CDR2 YYNGEE. V lost 0 bases to trimming and J lost 1 base, with 16 bases between them. CDR3 amino acids: CASSVASYGHSNTEAFF. The CDR3 region has the DNA TGTGCCAGCAGCGTAGCTTCCTATGGACACTCGAACACTGAAGCTTTCTTT.

The V and J genes are TRBV4-2 and TRBJ1-3; 9 bases are shared with TRBD1. V lost 4 bases, J lost 0 bases, and 4 bases stayed unmatched. The length of the CDR3 is 16 residues. The germline V gene encodes CDR1 LGHNA and CDR2 YNFKEQ. The CDR3 DNA is TGTGCCAGCAGCCTTGGACAGGGGAGCTCTGGAAACACCATATATTTT. Its protein product is CASSLGQGSSGNTIYF.

This chain uses TRBV19 with TRBJ2-7; possible D gene TRBD2, 5 bases. The CDR3 is made up of 14 amino acids. V was pared by 3 bases and J by 0 bases, with 9 bases between. Per the germline V gene, CDR1 is LNHDA and CDR2 is SQIVND (reference sequence). CDR3 sequence (DNA): TGTGCCAGTAGTATCGGACTCCTCTCCTACGAGCAGTACTTC. Its protein product is CASSIGLLSYEQYF.